Given below is one TCR beta chain in context. The antigen is undetermined. The germline gene is not matched at one end of the junction; a read error may be the cause. CDR3 length equals 13 residues. The germline V gene encodes CDR1 MNHNS and CDR2 SASEGT. This sample stems from a study of CD8 T cells in Susac syndrome. Study results and caveats: A relatively small number of individuals underwent TCR sequencing and HLA analysis.

CD8+ and CD4+ T cells from blood underwent TCR beta sequencing, which was carried out in a high-throughput format. CD8+ and CD4+ T cells were negatively isolated; TEMRA cells were FACS-enriched. The RNA input was about 0.5 to 1 ug, and it was reverse transcribed with random hexamers. In TCRdb, the immunoSEQ multiplex PCR reads were re-called with MiXCR into one record per CDR3 protein. The table shows 250,000 or so distinct CDR3 sequences, with about 93% occurring only once. This receptor was obtained from a human donor with multiple sclerosis. Source material: CD4+ T cells from PBMCs. The chain is built from TRBV6-1 and TRBJ1-6; D call uncertain. The CDR3, as DNA: TGTGCCAGCATTGAACACGGCGGGAGATCCCTCCACTTT. Its translation is CASIEHGGRSLHF.